This T cell receptor (beta chain) was obtained from a study of blood T cell repertoires in COVID-19. Germline assignment: CDR1 SNHLY and CDR2 FYNNEI. This CDR3 has 20 residues. Losses at the gene ends were 0 bases for V and 9 bases for J; bases not matched to a gene: 20. The data were produced by immunoSEQ multiplex PCR, yet TCRdb's version contains in-frame clones alone and is incomplete. The data contain about 120,000 clones, just under 80% of them singletons. The V gene is TRBV2, the J gene TRBJ1-6; 7 bases agree with TRBD1. The receptor was isolated from a human donor in a cohort sampled during active COVID-19. The sequenced sample was peripheral blood. The CDR3: CASSEAFPGQHTKRGSPLHF. In DNA form, the CDR3 reads TGTGCCAGCAGTGAAGCGTTTCCGGGACAGCACACTAAAAGGGGTTCACCCCTCCACTTT.